The 31 T cell receptor beta chains below come from one sample, sequenced in a study of response to subunit inactivated influenza vaccine. TCRdb reprocessed the RT-PCR reads via MiXCR and lists one record per CDR3 protein. The table has roughly 460,000 distinct CDR3 sequences, roughly 11% seen once. The sample in question was PBMCs from blood, obtained about 40 days after vaccination. These receptor sequences come from a man between 45 and 60 years old who received an inactivated influenza vaccine.

Many counts were recorded for this clonotype. The V gene is TRBV7-2, the J gene TRBJ2-7; D possibly uses TRBD1 or TRBD2 (6 bases each). Germline V gene lookup returns CDR1 SGHTA and CDR2 FQGNSA. V was cut by 2 bases and J by 4 bases, with 12 bases left in between. The length of the CDR3 is 14 residues. CDR3 sequence: CASSLTRGGYEQYF. The CDR3 DNA is TGTGCCAGCAGCTTAACCAGGGGAGGATACGAGCAGTACTTC.

This clonotype occurred a few times. The rearrangement links TRBV7-2 to TRBJ2-1; a possible D gene is TRBD1 (6 bases). V dropped 0 bases and J dropped 7 bases, with 13 bases sitting between them. This CDR3 spans 15 amino acids. Germline-derived CDR1 and CDR2 are SGHTA and FQGNSA. The CDR3 nucleotides read TGTGCCAGCAGCTTAGCTACTGGGGGCCGGAATGAGCAGTTCTTC. Amino acids: CASSLATGGRNEQFF.

This clonotype occurred a few times. The chain combines TRBV20-1 with TRBJ1-5, with 7 nucleotides matching TRBD1. This CDR3 contains 15 residues. With 2 bases clipped from V and 2 bases from J, the junction kept 6 bases outside the gene matches. Germline V gene data show CDR1 as DFQATT and CDR2 as SNEGSKA (reference sequence). The CDR3 DNA sequence: TGCAGTGCTAGAAGACAGGGTTGGGGCAATCAGCCCCAGCATTTT. It is translated as CSARRQGWGNQPQHF.

In the case of this clonotype: One end of the junction varies from germline; a read error may be responsible. The V call is TRBV15, the J call TRBJ2-7, with D perhaps given as TRBD1 or TRBD2 (5 bases each). The CDR3 covers 13 residues. Germline V gene data show CDR1 as LNHNV and CDR2 as YYDKDF (reference sequence). The CDR3 loop is CATSREGIYEQYF. The CDR3 DNA is TGTGCCACCAGCCGAGAGGGGATCTACGAGCAGTACTTC.

In its sample, this clonotype was seen a few times. V usage is TRBV18 and J usage is TRBJ2-3, with D possibly matching TRBD1 (5 bases). The germline gives CDR1 KGHSH, CDR2 LQKENI. The CDR3 covers 14 residues. V was cut by 3 bases and J by 9 bases, with 16 bases left in between. In nucleotides, the CDR3 is TGTGCCAGCTCACCGCGGTCTGGTGGACACACGCAGTATTTT. Protein: CASSPRSGGHTQYF.

This clonotype was recorded at least ten times. The chain uses TRBV7-6 and TRBJ2-3; 7 bases align to TRBD1. The germline V gene has CDR1 SGHVS and CDR2 FNYEAQ. The CDR3 loop spans 15 amino acids. J was trimmed by 6 bases and V by 5 bases; bases with no gene match: 11. The CDR3 loop reads CASSKRTGSEDTQYF. As DNA, the CDR3 is TGTGCCAGCAGCAAACGGACAGGCTCAGAGGATACGCAGTATTTT. Supplemented by reference TRBV7-6 and TRBJ2-3, the full variable domain reads GAGVSQSPRYKVTKRGQDVALRCDPISGHVSLYWYRQALGQGPEFLTYFNYEAQQDKSGLPNDRFSAERPEGSISTLTIQRTEQRDSAMYRCASSKRTGSEDTQYFGPGTRLTVL.

In its sample, this clonotype was seen a few times. The rearrangement uses TRBV5-1 and TRBJ1-6; D remains ambiguous. The CDR3 covers 15 residues. Trimming stripped 4 bases from V and 5 bases from J, with 13 bases between. Germline V gene lookup returns CDR1 SGHRS and CDR2 YFSETQ. CDR3 coding DNA: TGCGCCAGCAGCGTAGGAGCCCTGAATAATTCACCCCTCCACTTT. Translation gives CASSVGALNNSPLHF.

Comments on this clonotype: This sequence may be a read error, since a much larger clone differs from it by one base. The V and J genes are TRBV12-3 or TRBV12-4 and TRBJ2-7; 7 bases map to TRBD1. CDR3 length: 14 amino acids. Unmatched junction bases numbered 11, after V lost 6 bases and J lost 6 bases. The DNA for the CDR3 is TGTGCCAGCAGCCGGTCACAGGGGCACTGCGAGCAGTACTTC. This translates into CASSRSQGHCEQYF.

The chain is built from TRBV18 and TRBJ2-3; no clear D. CDR1 KGHSH and CDR2 LQKENI come from the germline V gene. V gave up 6 bases and J gave up 4 bases, with 11 bases separating them. The CDR3 covers 13 residues. The CDR3 region has the DNA TGTGCCAGCTCCCACCCCTACTCAGATACGCAGTATTTT. Its translation: CASSHPYSDTQYF.

The chain employs TRBV5-1 and TRBJ1-3; D ambiguous. The germline V and J ends were trimmed by 4 bases and 0 bases, with 8 bases remaining between them. The CDR3 runs to 14 residues. The germline V gene encodes CDR1 SGHRS and CDR2 YFSETQ. The CDR3 DNA reads TGCGCCAGCAGCAGGGTCGGCTCTGGAAACACCATATATTTT. Translated, it gives CASSRVGSGNTIYF.

In this sample, this clonotype turned up many times. V is TRBV10-2 and J is TRBJ2-5; D not resolved. Trimming pared 5 bases from V and 1 base from J, leaving 5 bases between. Germline CDR1 reads WSHSY; CDR2 reads SAAADI. This CDR3 region has 12 residues. The CDR3 is CASSSVQETQYF. The CDR3 DNA follows: TGCGCCAGCAGTTCAGTCCAAGAGACCCAGTACTTC.

J is TRBJ1-5 and V is TRBV12-3 or TRBV12-4, with D possibly TRBD1 on 6 matching bases. V was clipped by 3 bases and J by 4 bases, with 10 bases between them. The CDR3 is 14 residues long. The CDR3 DNA is TGTGCCAGCAGTTTTGCAGGGGAAAATCAGCCCCAGCATTTT. This sequence encodes CASSFAGENQPQHF.

Only a few counts were recorded for this clonotype. The chain is built from TRBV7-8 and TRBJ2-2; 7 positions agree with TRBD2. This CDR3 comprises 15 residues. V lost 5 bases, J lost 4 bases, and 7 bases stayed unmatched. Germline V lookup: CDR1 SGHVS, CDR2 FQNEAQ. The CDR3 spells CASSPRGGITGELFF. As DNA, the CDR3 is TGTGCCAGCAGCCCGAGGGGAGGGATCACCGGGGAGCTGTTTTTT.

This clonotype was seen repeatedly, ten times or more. The chain is built from TRBV12-3 or TRBV12-4 and TRBJ1-2; maybe TRBD1 (5 bases). Trimming took off 2 bases at V and 6 bases at J, with 13 bases between the two ends. This CDR3 region has 14 residues. The CDR3 coding sequence is TGTGCCAGCAGTTTATGGCAGGGTGGCGATGGCTACACCTTC. Its protein product is CASSLWQGGDGYTF.

Only a few counts were recorded for this clonotype. The gene calls are TRBV6-1 and TRBJ2-7, with D perhaps given as TRBD1 or TRBD2 (6 bases each). In germline, CDR1 is MNHNS, CDR2 SASEGT. V lost 6 bases, J lost 3 bases, and 18 bases lay in between. The length of the CDR3 is 15 residues. Here the CDR3 reads CASSPGGGRVYEQYF. CDR3 nucleotide sequence: TGTGCCAGCAGCCCTGGAGGGGGACGGGTCTACGAGCAGTACTTC.

This clonotype was found a few times. The V call is TRBV5-1, the J call TRBJ1-1; TRBD1 is a possible D gene (5 bases). The CDR3 length is 14 residues. Germline V CDR1 and CDR2: SGHRS, YFSETQ. V lost 1 base and J lost 0, with 7 bases in between. DNA for the CDR3: TGCGCCAGCAGCTTGCAACAGGTGAACACTGAAGCTTTCTTT. Protein: CASSLQQVNTEAFF.

The rearrangement links TRBV5-1 to TRBJ1-5; TRBD1 matches at 8 bases. CDR1 and CDR2 (germline): SGHRS, YFSETQ. This CDR3 spans 15 amino acids. J gave up 10 bases and V 6 bases, and 15 bases lay outside the gene matches. The DNA for the CDR3 is TGCGCCAGCAAAATTAATTCGGACAGGGATTTTCCCCAGCATTTT. Translating it yields CASKINSDRDFPQHF.

The chain carries TRBV5-1 and TRBJ1-6, with D tentatively TRBD1 (5 bases). Germline CDR1 SGHRS, CDR2 YFSETQ. The CDR3 sequence is 15 residues long. V lost 0 bases to trimming and J lost 7 bases, with 11 bases between them. CDR3 bases: TGCGCCAGCAGCTTGGGGGCAGGGCGGAATTCACCCCTCCACTTT. This sequence encodes CASSLGAGRNSPLHF. Based on the CDR3 plus reference TRBV5-1 and TRBJ1-6, the full variable domain is KAGVTQTPRYLIKTRGQQVTLSCSPISGHRSVSWYQQTPGQGLQFLFEYFSETQRNKGNFPGRFSGRQFSNSRSEMNVSTLELGDSALYLCASSLGAGRNSPLHFGNGTRLTVT.

This clonotype occurred a few times. The gene calls are TRBV15 and TRBJ2-5; 7 bases are shared with TRBD2. There are 14 residues in the CDR3. V lost 1 base, J lost 5 bases, and 4 bases stayed unmatched. Germline V gene data show CDR1 as LNHNV and CDR2 as YYDKDF (reference sequence). The CDR3 loop reads CATSRGGGKETQYF. For the CDR3, the DNA is TGTGCCACCAGCAGAGGGGGGGGTAAGGAGACCCAGTACTTC.

In this sample, this clonotype turned up a few times. V is TRBV29-1 and J is TRBJ2-1; 8 positions match TRBD2. Germline assignment: CDR1 SQVTM and CDR2 ANQGSEA. CDR3 size: 14 residues. V shed 6 bases and J 5 bases; nucleotides not matched to a gene: 9. The CDR3 DNA sequence: TGCAGCGTCGCTATAAGACTAGCGAACAATGAGCAGTTCTTC. It encodes CSVAIRLANNEQFF.

This chain joins TRBV28 and TRBJ2-2, with a weak D call TRBD1 (5 bases). The V and J ends lost 5 bases and 7 bases respectively, with 17 bases between them. The CDR3 runs to 15 residues. Germline V CDR1 and CDR2: MDHEN, SYDVKM. DNA for the CDR3: TGTGCCAGCAGTATGGGGCCAGGGTCGGGCGGGGAGCTGTTTTTT. This sequence encodes CASSMGPGSGGELFF.

This clonotype showed up just a few times. The rearrangement uses TRBV4-3 and TRBJ2-2; 8 bases map to TRBD2. The ends lost 1 base at V and 3 bases at J; junction bases unmatched: 7. Per germline, CDR1 LGHNA and CDR2 YSLEER. The CDR3 consists of 17 residues. In nucleotides, the CDR3 is TGCGCCAGCAGCCAAGGCCCGGGAGGGCTGTACACCGGGGAGCTGTTTTTT. Translated: CASSQGPGGLYTGELFF.

The V gene is TRBV11-2, the J gene TRBJ2-7, with 7 bases identical to TRBD1. V lost 7 bases to trimming and J lost 4 bases; unmatched junction nucleotides: 7. This CDR3 contains 13 residues. CDR1 and CDR2 from the germline V gene are SGHAT and FQNNGV. The DNA for the CDR3 is TGTGCCAGCATCGGGACAGACCTTTACGAGCAGTACTTC. Encoded protein: CASIGTDLYEQYF.

This clonotype was seen a handful of times. The chain couples TRBV12-3 or TRBV12-4 to TRBJ1-5; no definite D call. Trimming pared 6 bases from V and 2 bases from J, leaving 14 bases between. The CDR3 is 15 amino acids. This chain's CDR3 is CASSLDGVGNQPQHF. Here the CDR3 DNA reads TGTGCCAGCAGCCTCGACGGGGTTGGCAATCAGCCCCAGCATTTT.

The chain recombines TRBV19 with TRBJ1-2; no firm D call. Deletions cut 3 bases from V and 8 bases from J, with 10 bases between. The germline gives CDR1 LNHDA, CDR2 SQIVND (reference sequence). The CDR3 extends over 12 amino acids. CDR3 protein: CASSIGEIGYTF. The CDR3 DNA is TGTGCCAGTAGTATCGGGGAAATCGGCTACACCTTC. Variable domain in full (rest from reference TRBV19 and TRBJ1-2): DGGITQSPKYLFRKEGQNVTLSCEQNLNHDAMYWYRQDPGQGLRLIYYSQIVNDFQKGDIAEGYSVSREKKESFPLTVTSAQKNPTAFYLCASSIGEIGYTFGSGTRLTVV.

This clonotype was picked up many times. The chain carries TRBV5-1 and TRBJ2-5; TRBD1 might be the D (6 bases). Between the trimmed V and J ends, which lost 2 bases and 4 bases, there was a span of 9 bases. The CDR3 runs to 13 residues. The germline gives CDR1 SGHRS, CDR2 YFSETQ. For the CDR3, the DNA is TGCGCCAGCAGCTTTCGGACAGTAGAGACCCAGTACTTC. Translating gives CASSFRTVETQYF.

The sample holds a few counts of this clonotype. The chain joins TRBV4-2 to TRBJ2-2; D is possibly TRBD1 or TRBD2 (5 bases each). In germline, CDR1 is LGHNA, CDR2 YNFKEQ. CDR3 size: 16 residues. Trimming removed 1 base from V and 6 bases from J, with 15 bases in between. The CDR3 protein is CASSQGLTGTAGELFF. DNA for the CDR3: TGTGCCAGCAGCCAAGGTCTTACGGGGACCGCCGGGGAGCTGTTTTTT.

This clonotype was seen many times. This chain uses TRBV5-6 with TRBJ2-1; 7 positions agree with TRBD1. CDR3 length: 12 residues. Germline V gives CDR1 SGHDT, CDR2 YYEEEE. With V trimmed by 4 bases and J by 9 bases, 4 bases remained unmatched. CDR3 in amino acids: CASSVDRFEQFF. CDR3 bases: TGTGCCAGCAGCGTGGACAGGTTTGAGCAGTTCTTC.

The chain combines TRBV3-1 with TRBJ2-5; 13 nucleotides line up with TRBD2. CDR1 LGHDT and CDR2 YNNKEL come from the germline V gene (reference sequence). The CDR3 covers 18 residues. V shed 6 bases and J 1 base; nucleotides not matched to a gene: 11. CDR3 nucleotides: TGTGCCAGCAGACCTCCGGGGACTAGCGGGATCACCCAAGAGACCCAGTACTTC. This sequence encodes CASRPPGTSGITQETQYF.

V usage is TRBV12-3 or TRBV12-4 and J usage is TRBJ1-2; 10 bases fit TRBD1. This CDR3 has 15 residues. With 5 bases clipped from V and 7 bases from J, the junction kept 10 bases outside the gene matches. The CDR3 nucleotides are TGTGCCAGCAGTCCCCGGGACAGGGGAGTCGGTGGCTACACCTTC. Protein: CASSPRDRGVGGYTF.

This chain joins TRBV5-4 and TRBJ2-1; TRBD1 matches 7 bases. V shed 4 bases, J shed 14 bases, and the junction held 18 bases outside the gene matches. Per the germline V gene, CDR1 is SGHNT and CDR2 is YYREEE (reference sequence). The CDR3 contains 15 residues. Here the CDR3 reads CASSEGTDLYNEKFF. DNA for the CDR3: TGTGCCAGCAGCGAGGGGACAGACCTCTACAACGAGAAGTTCTTC. The complete variable domain, with remaining parts taken from reference TRBV5-4 and TRBJ2-1, reads ETGVTQSPTHLIKTRGQQVTLRCSSQSGHNTVSWYQQALGQGPQFIFQYYREEENGRGNFPPRFSGLQFPNYSSELNVNALELDDSALYLCASSEGTDLYNEKFFGPGTRLTVL.